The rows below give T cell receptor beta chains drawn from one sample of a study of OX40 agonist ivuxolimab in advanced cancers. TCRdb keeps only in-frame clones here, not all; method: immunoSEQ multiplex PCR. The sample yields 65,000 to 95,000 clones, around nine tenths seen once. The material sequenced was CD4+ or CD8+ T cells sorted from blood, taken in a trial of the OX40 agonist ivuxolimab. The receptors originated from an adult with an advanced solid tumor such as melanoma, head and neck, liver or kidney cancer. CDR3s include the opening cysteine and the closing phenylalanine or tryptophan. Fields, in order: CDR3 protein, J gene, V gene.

cdr3_aa: CASSLTGADTQYF
j_call: TRBJ2-3
v_call: TRBV7-3

cdr3_aa: CASSQGVDRANNSPLHF
j_call: TRBJ1-6
v_call: TRBV4-3

cdr3_aa: CASSVDGRGQPQHF
j_call: TRBJ1-5
v_call: TRBV5-1

cdr3_aa: CASSTGRANQPQHF
j_call: TRBJ1-5
v_call: TRBV19

cdr3_aa: CASTISGGPHTDTQYF
j_call: TRBJ2-3
v_call: TRBV11-3

cdr3_aa: CASSYHTSYEQYF
j_call: TRBJ2-7
v_call: TRBV6-5

cdr3_aa: CASGGTGMRKLFF
j_call: TRBJ1-4
v_call: TRBV2

cdr3_aa: CASISGRSDTQYF
j_call: TRBJ2-3
v_call: TRBV28

cdr3_aa: CASSLVAGAQETQYF
j_call: TRBJ2-5
v_call: TRBV5-1

cdr3_aa: CASSLRMNTEAFF
j_call: TRBJ1-1
v_call: TRBV28

cdr3_aa: CASGDRGDNEQFF
j_call: TRBJ2-1
v_call: TRBV6-5

cdr3_aa: CASTGGTGVADTQYF
j_call: TRBJ2-3
v_call: TRBV6-6

cdr3_aa: CATSTRAGWGGELFF
j_call: TRBJ2-2
v_call: TRBV15

cdr3_aa: CASSLGSGSTAYNEQFF
j_call: TRBJ2-1
v_call: TRBV7-2

cdr3_aa: CASSIPNEQFF
j_call: TRBJ2-1
v_call: TRBV19

cdr3_aa: CASSLSGYPNIQYF
j_call: TRBJ2-4
v_call: TRBV28